This TCR beta chain was documented in a study of T cells in Graves' hyperthyroidism and ophthalmopathy. RNA transcripts provided the source from which TCR beta CDR3 regions were amplified. HTBI primers were employed in a first-round RT-PCR of the TCR CDR3. Each CDR3 protein gets one entry after TCRdb re-called the multiplex PCR reads with MiXCR. The sample yields about 610,000 distinct CDR3 sequences, approximately 14% seen once. This clonotype was detected only a few times. The CDR3 length is 12 residues. Looked up from germline, CDR1 is DFQATT and CDR2 is SNEGSKA (reference sequence). The V end was cut by 4 bases, the J end by 3 bases, with 10 bases between.

Input material: blood. This receptor was taken from a woman aged 40-49 years with Graves' ophthalmopathy. The chain employs TRBV20-1 and TRBJ2-7, with D tentatively TRBD1 (5 bases). The DNA for the CDR3 is TGCAGTGCTACAGGGAAGGTCTACGAGCAGTACTTC. Translation: CSATGKVYEQYF.